This T cell receptor (beta chain) was captured by sequencing in a study of post-analysis software for immune sequencing data. Study overall: Patients with relapsing-remitting, secondary progressive and progressive-relapsing multiple sclerosis courses were all represented. Broader study findings: By F measure, strong co-clustering occurred among samples prepared in the same batch. TRBV5-6, TRBV5-1 and TRBV20-1 were among a handful of TRBV segments more frequent in patients than controls. Controls' normalized Chao1 diversity significantly exceeded that of multiple sclerosis patients.

A note on this clonotype: Its cognate antigen is unknown.

TCR beta cDNA libraries had unique molecular identifiers. Each batch of about 0.9 to 10 million T cells produced roughly 0.5 million cDNA molecules. From the PCR reads, TCRdb called clonotypes with MiXCR, one entry per CDR3 protein. This table has about half a million distinct CDR3 sequences, around 40% appearing once. Per the germline V gene, CDR1 is SQVTM and CDR2 is ANQGSEA. Trimming removed 4 bases from V and 5 bases from J, with 14 bases in between. The CDR3 consists of 13 residues. The sequencing input was blood. The TCR sequence derives from a girl aged 10-17 years with multiple sclerosis. The J gene is TRBJ1-1, the V gene TRBV29-1, with unresolved D. The DNA for the CDR3 is TGCAGCGTTGGCGGTCCTAGAAGTACTGAAGCTTTCTTT. This codes for CSVGGPRSTEAFF.